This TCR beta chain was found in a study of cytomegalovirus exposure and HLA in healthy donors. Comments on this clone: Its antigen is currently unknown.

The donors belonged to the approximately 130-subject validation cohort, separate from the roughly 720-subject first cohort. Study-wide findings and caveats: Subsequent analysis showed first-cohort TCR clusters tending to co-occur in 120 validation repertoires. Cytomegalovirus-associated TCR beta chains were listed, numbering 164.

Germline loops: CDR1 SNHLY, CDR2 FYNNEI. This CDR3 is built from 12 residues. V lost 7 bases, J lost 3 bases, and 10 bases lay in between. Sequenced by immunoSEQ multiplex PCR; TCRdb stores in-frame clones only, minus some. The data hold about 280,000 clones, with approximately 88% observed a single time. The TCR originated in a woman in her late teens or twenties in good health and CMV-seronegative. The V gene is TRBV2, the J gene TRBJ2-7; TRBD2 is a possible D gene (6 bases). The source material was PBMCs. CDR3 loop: CASMGGFYEQYF. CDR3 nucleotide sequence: TGTGCCAGCATGGGGGGTTTCTACGAGCAGTACTTC.